Below, one TCR beta chain is given with its context. The sample comes from a study of T cell changes during pregnancy in multiple sclerosis. Clones were read by immunoSEQ multiplex PCR, and TCRdb kept only the in-frame ones, dropping some. The sample yields 40,000 to 45,000 clones, roughly nine tenths seen once. This CDR3 has 12 residues. Germline values: CDR1 SGHNT, CDR2 YENEEA. The germline V and J ends were trimmed by 2 bases and 11 bases, with 12 bases remaining between them. The clonotype comes from a female donor with multiple sclerosis, enrolled in a pregnancy study. The specimen was CD4+ T cells from peripheral blood mononuclear cells, collected after pregnancy. The V call is TRBV11-3, the J call TRBJ1-1; D is uncertain. The CDR3 loop is CASSLHGEGAFF. CDR3 sequence (DNA): TGTGCCAGCAGCTTACACGGGGAAGGGGCTTTCTTT.